The 9 T cell receptor beta chains below were found in one sample sequenced in a study of glioma-infiltrating T cells after dendritic cell vaccination (dated by TCRdb to 2016 to 2017). The method behind the library was the immunoSEQ multiplex PCR assay. The source is immuneACCESS, and TCRdb retained only in-frame sequences with V and J called. Part of the clones is not carried over; for the studies checked, unresolved V genes explain less than half of this, and the remainder is unexplained. For this sample the table gives roughly 47,000 clones, of which less than 90% were detected only once. The biggest ten clones account for 11% of the sample. The sequencing here drew on blood, taken before dendritic cell vaccination. The receptor source for this set is a human donor with glioblastoma.

The J gene is TRBJ1-5, the V gene TRBV2; tentatively, D is TRBD1 (5 bases). Germline CDR1 and CDR2: SNHLY and FYNNEI. This CDR3 region has 15 residues. Trimming removed 8 bases from V and 0 bases from J, with 14 bases in between. CDR3 nucleotides: TGTGCCAGCGCCTGGTCCCAGGGTAGCAATCAGCCCCAGCATTTT. It encodes CASAWSQGSNQPQHF.

V usage is TRBV6-5 and J usage is TRBJ1-4; 11 bases map to TRBD1. The V gene end was trimmed by 6 bases and the J gene end by 7 bases; junction bases not matched to a gene: 7. The CDR3 loop spans 15 amino acids. Per the germline V gene, CDR1 is MNHEY and CDR2 is SVGAGI. The CDR3 loop reads CASRPWTGGFEKLFF. Here the CDR3 DNA reads TGTGCCAGCAGGCCCTGGACAGGGGGCTTTGAAAAACTGTTTTTT.

The rearrangement links TRBV6-5 to TRBJ1-1; 9 positions agree with TRBD1. With 6 bases clipped from V and 10 bases from J, the junction kept 9 bases outside the gene matches. Germline V gene lookup returns CDR1 MNHEY and CDR2 SVGAGI. The CDR3 spans 13 residues. The CDR3 coding sequence is TGTGCCAGCAGGCCCTACAGGGGGCGCCGAGCTTTCTTT. As protein: CASRPYRGRRAFF.

V usage is TRBV7-7 and J usage is TRBJ2-2, with TRBD2 as a possible D gene (5 bases). Trimming removed 1 base from V and 5 bases from J, with 17 bases in between. Germline CDR1 is SSHAT and CDR2 is FNYEAQ (reference sequence). The CDR3 totals 17 residues. CDR3 DNA: TGTGCCAGCAGCTTAGGCCCTGAGGGAATAGTTACCGGGGAGCTGTTTTTT. As protein: CASSLGPEGIVTGELFF.

The chain recombines TRBV2 with TRBJ1-2, with 9 bases fitting TRBD1. Looked up from germline, CDR1 is SNHLY and CDR2 is FYNNEI. The V and J ends lost 5 bases and 3 bases, in that order; junction bases with no gene match: 4. The CDR3 length is 14 residues. CDR3: CASSPDRGDYGYTF. The DNA of the CDR3 is TGTGCCAGCAGTCCGGACAGGGGTGACTATGGCTACACCTTC.

The chain combines TRBV7-8 with TRBJ1-2; 11 bases are shared with TRBD1. Trimming took 5 bases from V and 5 from J; bases not matched to a gene: 10. CDR1 is SGHVS, CDR2 FQNEAQ, per germline. The CDR3 runs 16 residues. CDR3 in amino acids: CASSPQGQGAWYGYTF. As DNA, the CDR3 is TGTGCCAGCAGCCCACAAGGACAGGGGGCGTGGTATGGCTACACCTTC.

The rearrangement joins TRBV9 to TRBJ2-1; D unresolved. V was cut by 7 bases and J by 3 bases, with 11 bases left in between. The V gene's germline CDR1 is SGDLS and CDR2 YYNGEE. The CDR3 consists of 13 residues. The CDR3 sequence: CASEEVSYNEQFF. The CDR3 coding sequence is TGTGCCAGCGAAGAGGTCAGCTACAATGAGCAGTTCTTC.

The chain uses TRBV30 and TRBJ1-1; the match to TRBD1 covers 7 bases. Trimming took 4 bases from V and 3 from J; bases not matched to a gene: 8. The CDR3 loop spans 14 amino acids. Germline CDR1 is GTSNPN and CDR2 is SVGIG (reference sequence). This CDR3 reads CAWKRDSAHTEAFF. The CDR3, as DNA: TGTGCCTGGAAAAGGGACAGTGCCCACACTGAAGCTTTCTTT.

V and J are TRBV7-2 and TRBJ1-2; no firm D call. The CDR3 is 15 amino acids. The V gene's germline CDR1 is SGHTA and CDR2 FQGNSA. Trimming removed 4 bases at V and 3 bases at J, with 15 bases between. CDR3 amino acids: CASSSKVGRDYGYTF. The CDR3 DNA is TGTGCCAGCAGCTCCAAGGTGGGGAGGGACTATGGCTACACCTTC.